This T cell receptor (beta chain) was sequenced for a study of blood T cell repertoires in COVID-19. Study information: Italy, Spain and the United States were the sources of the convalescent and acute COVID-19 samples. T cells, B-cell-depleted T cells, or PBMCs provided the cDNA or gDNA that served as material.

TCRdb keeps only in-frame clones here, not all; method: immunoSEQ multiplex PCR. Of under 300,000 clones listed, more than 80% are singletons. Enrollees, 18 to 89 years old, lived in fewer than 25 US areas. Either two negative PCRs, clearance, or symptom resolution qualified Cohort 3 donors as recovered. The trim removed 5 bases at V and 3 bases at J, leaving 10 bases unmatched. The CDR3 totals 14 residues. The germline V gene has CDR1 GTSNPN and CDR2 SVGIG (reference sequence). The sequencing input was PBMCs or T cells enriched from blood (not recorded which). This TCR came from a woman younger than 30 who had recovered from COVID-19. This chain joins TRBV30 and TRBJ2-7; the match to TRBD2 covers 7 bases. CDR3 DNA: TGTGCCTGGGGTGGTGGGCTAGCGGTCTACGAGCAGTACTTC. Protein sequence: CAWGGGLAVYEQYF.